This T cell receptor beta chain was captured in a study of blood T cells in healthy people across ages. A second PCR of 7 to 11 cycles used a sample-barcoded 5' primer and a J-beta primer mix. TCRdb re-derived calls from the 5' RACE reads in MiXCR, one entry per CDR3 protein. The table includes 1.5 million to 2 million distinct CDR3 sequences, around 50% detected once. PBMCs numbering at least 6.5 million were isolated per sample. This clonotype showed up just once. Its antigen is unknown. This CDR3 is 15 amino acids long. Losses at the gene ends were 6 bases for V and 2 bases for J; bases not matched to a gene: 9. In germline, CDR1 is MDHEN, CDR2 SYDVKM. Study-wide results and caveats: Diversity was higher, and naive CD4+ cells more numerous, in long-lived donors than in aged donors.

The specimen sequenced was blood. The chain carries TRBV28 and TRBJ1-2; 7 bases are shared with TRBD1. The origin of this receptor is a woman in her 40s in good health. In DNA, the CDR3 is TGTGCCAGCAGGCCCGGGACAGAACTCAACTATGGCTACACCTTC. Residues: CASRPGTELNYGYTF.